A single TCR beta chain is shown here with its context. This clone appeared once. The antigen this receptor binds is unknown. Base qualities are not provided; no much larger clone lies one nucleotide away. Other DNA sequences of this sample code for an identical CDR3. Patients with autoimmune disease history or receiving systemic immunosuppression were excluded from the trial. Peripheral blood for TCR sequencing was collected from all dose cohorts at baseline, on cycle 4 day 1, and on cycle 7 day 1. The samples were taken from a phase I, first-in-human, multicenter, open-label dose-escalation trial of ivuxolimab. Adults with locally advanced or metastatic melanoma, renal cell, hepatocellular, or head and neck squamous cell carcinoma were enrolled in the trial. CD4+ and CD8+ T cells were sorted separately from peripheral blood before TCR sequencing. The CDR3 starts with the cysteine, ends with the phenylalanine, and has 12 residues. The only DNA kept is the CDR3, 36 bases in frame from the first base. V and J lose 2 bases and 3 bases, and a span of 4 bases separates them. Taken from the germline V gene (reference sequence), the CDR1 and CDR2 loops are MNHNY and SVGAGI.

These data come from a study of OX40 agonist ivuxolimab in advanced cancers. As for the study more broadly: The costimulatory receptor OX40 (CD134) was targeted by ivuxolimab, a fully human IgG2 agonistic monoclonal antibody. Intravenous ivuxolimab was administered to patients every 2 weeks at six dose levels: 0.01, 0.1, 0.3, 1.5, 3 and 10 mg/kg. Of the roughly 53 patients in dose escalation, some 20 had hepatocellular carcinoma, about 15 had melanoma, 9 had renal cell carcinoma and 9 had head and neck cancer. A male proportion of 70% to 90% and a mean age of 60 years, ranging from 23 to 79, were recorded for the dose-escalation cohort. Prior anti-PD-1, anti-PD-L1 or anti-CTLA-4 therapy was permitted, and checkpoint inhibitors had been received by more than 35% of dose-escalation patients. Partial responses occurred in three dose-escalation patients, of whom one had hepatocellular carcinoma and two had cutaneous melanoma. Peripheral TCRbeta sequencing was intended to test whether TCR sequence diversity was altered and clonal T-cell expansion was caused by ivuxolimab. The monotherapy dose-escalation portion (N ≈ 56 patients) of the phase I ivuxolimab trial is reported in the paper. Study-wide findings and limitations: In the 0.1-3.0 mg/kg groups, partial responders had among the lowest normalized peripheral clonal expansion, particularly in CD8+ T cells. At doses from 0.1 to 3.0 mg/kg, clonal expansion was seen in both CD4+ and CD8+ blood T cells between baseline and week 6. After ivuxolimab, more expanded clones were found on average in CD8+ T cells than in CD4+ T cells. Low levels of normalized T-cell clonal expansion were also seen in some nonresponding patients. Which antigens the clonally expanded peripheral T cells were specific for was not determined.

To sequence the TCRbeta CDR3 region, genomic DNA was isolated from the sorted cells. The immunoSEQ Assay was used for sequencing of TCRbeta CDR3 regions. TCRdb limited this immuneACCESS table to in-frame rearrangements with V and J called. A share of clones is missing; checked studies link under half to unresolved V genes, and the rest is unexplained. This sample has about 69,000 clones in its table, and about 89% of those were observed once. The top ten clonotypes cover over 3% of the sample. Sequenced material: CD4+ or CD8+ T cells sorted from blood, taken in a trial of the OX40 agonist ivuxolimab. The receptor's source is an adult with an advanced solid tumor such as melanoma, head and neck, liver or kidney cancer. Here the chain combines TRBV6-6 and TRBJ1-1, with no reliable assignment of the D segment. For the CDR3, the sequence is CASSYRDTEAFF. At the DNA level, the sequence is TGTGCCAGCAGTTACAGGGACACTGAAGCTTTCTTT.